This is a list of T cell receptor beta chains from one sample in a study of Ad26.COV2.S vaccination and SARS-CoV-2 variants. Here immunoSEQ multiplex PCR was the method, and the copy in TCRdb shows in-frame clones only, minus some. This table holds around 250,000 clones, 80% to 90% found once. The input for sequencing was peripheral blood, taken in a trial of Ad26.COV2.S vaccine versus placebo. The receptor set was obtained from a person between 18 and 65 years old who received the Ad26.COV2.S COVID-19 vaccine or a placebo. Both conserved end residues are part of each CDR3. Fields, in order: V gene, J gene, clone size, D gene, CDR3 protein, CDR3 DNA. A D gene is named only where the DNA matches it firmly. Clone size is given for some rows only: seen once, a few or many times, or a class if the clone is expanded.

TRBV2	TRBJ2-2	-	TRBD2	CASTGTSGRPANTGELFF	TGTGCCAGCACCGGGACTAGCGGGAGGCCAGCGAACACCGGGGAGCTGTTTTTT
TRBV7-6	TRBJ2-1	-	-	CASSLRSPGSSYEQFF	TGTGCCAGCAGCTTAAGGTCGCCGGGTTCTTCCTATGAGCAGTTCTTC
TRBV6-5	TRBJ1-2	-	TRBD1	CASRETGYYGYTF	TGTGCCAGCAGGGAGACAGGGTACTATGGCTACACCTTC
TRBV6-2/TRBV6-3	TRBJ2-7	-	-	CASSSERVGGYEQYF	TGTGCCAGCAGTTCCGAGCGGGTAGGGGGGTACGAGCAGTACTTC
TRBV19	TRBJ2-4	-	TRBD2	CASSMREEVKNIQYF	TGTGCCAGTAGTATGCGGGAGGAGGTCAAAAACATTCAGTACTTC
TRBV18	TRBJ2-1	-	TRBD2	CASSPPTSGGLNEQFF	TGTGCCAGCTCACCACCGACTAGCGGGGGGTTAAATGAGCAGTTCTTC
TRBV9	TRBJ2-5	once	-	CASSVDLGEYQETQYF	TGTGCCAGCAGCGTAGATCTTGGAGAGTACCAAGAGACCCAGTACTTC
TRBV19	TRBJ1-5	-	TRBD1	CASRNRGPTGNQPQHF	TGTGCCAGTAGAAACAGGGGGCCAACCGGAAATCAGCCCCAGCATTTT
TRBV18	TRBJ2-1	-	-	CASSPRFGSSYNEQFF	TGTGCCAGCTCACCACGGTTCGGGAGCTCCTACAATGAGCAGTTCTTC
TRBV12-3/TRBV12-4	TRBJ1-2	-	-	CASRLTGNYGYTF	TGTGCCAGCAGATTGACCGGGAACTATGGCTACACCTTC
TRBV14	TRBJ1-3	-	-	CASSQKGPISGNTIYF	TGTGCCAGCAGCCAAAAGGGACCGATCTCTGGAAACACCATATATTTT
TRBV2	TRBJ1-1	-	-	CASSLAGTTEAFF	TGTGCCAGCAGTCTCGCAGGGACCACTGAAGCTTTCTTT
TRBV3-1/TRBV3-2	TRBJ1-2	-	TRBD1	CASSQGTGPVYGYTF	TGTGCCAGCAGCCAGGGGACAGGCCCGGTCTATGGCTACACCTTC
TRBV6-6	TRBJ2-5	once	-	CASSDRVTMVETQYF	TGTGCCAGCAGCGACCGAGTTACCATGGTCGAGACCCAGTACTTC
TRBV10-2	TRBJ2-5	-	-	CASRIQETQYF	TGCGCCAGCAGAATACAAGAGACCCAGTACTTC
TRBV12-5	TRBJ2-2	-	TRBD1	CASGLDLLGQGENTGELFF	TGTGCTAGTGGTTTGGATCTGTTGGGACAGGGGGAGAACACCGGGGAGCTGTTTTTT
TRBV3-1/TRBV3-2	TRBJ1-1	-	-	CASSQAQQGTEAFF	TGTGCCAGCAGCCAAGCCCAACAGGGAACTGAAGCTTTCTTT
TRBV2	TRBJ2-1	-	-	CASTRLSYNEQFF	TGTGCCAGTACACGCCTTTCCTACAATGAGCAGTTCTTC
TRBV7-3	TRBJ2-2	-	-	CASSLDGGTGELFF	TGTGCCAGCAGCTTAGACGGGGGCACCGGGGAGCTGTTTTTT
TRBV5-4	TRBJ1-5	few	TRBD1	CASSADRGEGQPQHF	TGTGCCAGCAGCGCGGACAGGGGGGAAGGTCAGCCCCAGCATTTT
TRBV7-2	TRBJ2-5	once	TRBD2	CASSSRITGRGEETQYF	TGTGCCAGCAGCTCCAGGATTACGGGGCGGGGGGAAGAGACCCAGTACTTC
TRBV6-5	TRBJ1-1	-	TRBD1	CASSYRTGPGDTEAFF	TGTGCCAGCAGTTACCGGACAGGTCCTGGGGACACTGAAGCTTTCTTT
TRBV19	TRBJ1-5	once	-	CASRDRDTGKSPQHF	TGTGCCAGTAGAGACCGGGACACGGGGAAATCGCCCCAGCATTTT
TRBV28	TRBJ1-2	-	-	CASTPTPTGVYGYTF	TGTGCCAGCACCCCCACCCCGACAGGAGTCTATGGCTACACCTTC
TRBV3-1/TRBV3-2	TRBJ1-6	-	TRBD1	CASRQGARSYNSPLHF	TGTGCCAGCAGACAGGGGGCAAGGTCCTATAATTCACCCCTCCACTTT
TRBV10-1	TRBJ2-1	-	TRBD2	CASSDRGLAGGPDEQFF	TGCGCCAGCAGTGATCGAGGACTAGCGGGAGGTCCTGATGAGCAGTTCTTC
TRBV19	TRBJ2-1	-	TRBD2	CASRAYRDRGGDEQFF	TGTGCCAGTAGGGCTTACCGGGACCGGGGGGGCGATGAGCAGTTCTTC
TRBV7-2	TRBJ1-1	-	-	CASSSLITNTEAFF	TGTGCCAGCAGCTCTCTAATTACGAACACTGAAGCTTTCTTT
TRBV7-9	TRBJ1-1	-	-	CASSLVWDPEAFF	TGTGCCAGCAGCTTAGTCTGGGACCCTGAAGCTTTCTTT
TRBV2	TRBJ2-6	-	-	CASSARSGANVLTF	TGTGCCAGCAGTGCAAGATCTGGGGCCAACGTCCTGACTTTC
TRBV5-1	TRBJ1-2	-	-	CASSLATGTGGYGYTF	TGCGCCAGCAGCTTAGCAACCGGGACGGGGGGATATGGCTACACCTTC
TRBV29-1	TRBJ2-1	-	TRBD1	CSDRTGRGYNEQFF	TGCAGCGACCGGACAGGAAGGGGCTACAATGAGCAGTTCTTC
TRBV5-6	TRBJ2-2	once	-	CACQGTGELFF	TGTGCCTGCCAAGGAACCGGGGAGCTGTTTTTT
TRBV7-2	TRBJ2-3	-	-	CASSFERRQGDTQYF	TGTGCCAGCAGCTTTGAACGCAGGCAGGGAGATACGCAGTATTTT
TRBV19	TRBJ1-1	-	-	CASSIDRHSDTEAFF	TGTGCCAGTAGTATAGATAGACACTCCGACACTGAAGCTTTCTTT
TRBV6-6	TRBJ2-1	-	-	CASSYIKGGPDEQFF	TGTGCCAGCAGTTACATTAAGGGGGGGCCAGATGAGCAGTTCTTC
TRBV30	TRBJ1-1	-	TRBD1	CAWSVRQGALGPEAFF	TGTGCCTGGAGTGTACGTCAGGGGGCCTTGGGCCCTGAAGCTTTCTTT
TRBV5-5	TRBJ2-7	-	-	CASSLGSGTGTVTWEQYF	TGTGCCAGCAGCTTGGGTTCGGGCACCGGGACGGTGACGTGGGAGCAGTACTTC
TRBV6-2/TRBV6-3	TRBJ1-1	-	-	CASSYPLSELNTEAFF	TGTGCCAGCAGTTACCCCCTCAGCGAACTAAACACTGAAGCTTTCTTT
TRBV6-6	TRBJ2-2	-	-	CASSYNTGELFF	TGTGCCAGCAGTTATAATACCGGGGAGCTGTTTTTT
TRBV7-2	TRBJ1-3	-	TRBD1	CASSSGGTGTYF	TGTGCCAGCAGCTCAGGAGGGACAGGGACTTATTTT
TRBV9	TRBJ1-1	-	-	CASSTRRNSMNTEAFF	TGTGCCAGCAGCACTCGACGGAATTCGATGAACACTGAAGCTTTCTTT
TRBV30	TRBJ1-1	-	-	CAWSVRANTEAFF	TGTGCCTGGAGTGTAAGGGCGAACACTGAAGCTTTCTTT